What follows are 9 T cell receptor beta chains derived from one specimen sequenced in a study of T cell responses to AZD1222 COVID-19 vaccine. The method was immunoSEQ multiplex PCR; TCRdb's version includes in-frame clones alone and lacks a portion of them. The data show just under 20,000 clones, roughly 84% seen once. The starting material was peripheral blood, obtained 28 days after the second AZD1222 dose. The receptor source for this set is an adult who received the AZD1222 COVID-19 vaccine.

The chain joins TRBV5-4 to TRBJ2-7, with 8 bases identical to TRBD2. This CDR3 contains 16 residues. With 5 bases clipped from V and 7 bases from J, the junction kept 17 bases outside the gene matches. Germline CDR1 is SGHNT and CDR2 is YYREEE (reference sequence). The CDR3 spells CASRPRAGGPLWEQYF. The DNA of the CDR3 is TGTGCCAGCAGGCCAAGGGCGGGAGGCCCCCTATGGGAGCAGTACTTC.

The CDR3 nucleotides are TGTGCCAGCAGCCAAAATACAGGGGGCTCCTACAATGAGCAGTTCTTC. It translates to CASSQNTGGSYNEQFF. The genes are TRBV3-1 (or the pseudogene TRBV3-2) and TRBJ2-1; 8 bases fit TRBD1. CDR3 length equals 16 residues. Germline V CDR1 and CDR2: LGHDT, YNNKEL (reference sequence). The V gene end was trimmed by 2 bases and the J gene end by 0 bases; junction bases not matched to a gene: 3.

This clone was seen only once. This chain uses TRBV7-9 with TRBJ2-1; 12 bases line up with TRBD2. Germline CDR1 reads SEHNR; CDR2 reads FQNEAQ (reference sequence). This CDR3 spans 16 amino acids. V was clipped by 3 bases and J by 7 bases; unmatched bases: 7. The CDR3 DNA reads TGTGCCAGCAGCTTTCTGACTAGCGGGAGTGGTAATGAGCAGTTCTTC. Amino acids: CASSFLTSGSGNEQFF.

The gene calls are TRBV28 and TRBJ2-6; 9 bases line up with TRBD2. This CDR3 has 15 amino acids. J gave up 0 bases and V 8 bases, and 2 bases lay outside the gene matches. The V gene's germline CDR1 is MDHEN and CDR2 SYDVKM. The CDR3 nucleotides are TGTGCCAGCCTAGCGGGGAGCTCTGGGGCCAACGTCCTGACTTTC. This gives the protein CASLAGSSGANVLTF.

This rearrangement joins TRBV6-5 to TRBJ2-3; 8 bases align to TRBD1. Germline-derived CDR1 and CDR2 are MNHEY and SVGAGI. V was pared by 4 bases and J by 0 bases, with 6 bases of the junction left unmatched. This CDR3 region has 16 residues. CDR3: CASSSWWDRSTDTQYF. The CDR3 nucleotides read TGTGCCAGCAGTTCTTGGTGGGACAGGAGCACAGATACGCAGTATTTT.

V usage is TRBV5-1 and J usage is TRBJ2-3; D tentatively reads TRBD1 or TRBD2 (5 bases each). Germline loops: CDR1 SGHRS, CDR2 YFSETQ. This CDR3 comprises 14 residues. V was cut by 4 bases and J by 4 bases, with 13 bases left in between. The CDR3 region is CASSRDVGPDTQYF. The CDR3 nucleotides are TGCGCCAGCAGCCGGGACGTCGGCCCAGATACGCAGTATTTT.

V gene TRBV5-1 combines with J gene TRBJ2-1, with D possibly matching TRBD2 (5 bases). The CDR3 contains 14 residues. Trimming cost V 7 bases and J 6 bases, with 17 bases left between them. In germline, CDR1 is SGHRS, CDR2 YFSETQ. This CDR3 reads CASHERSRGNEQFF. CDR3 nucleotides: TGCGCCAGCCACGAGCGGAGCCGCGGCAATGAGCAGTTCTTC.

The chain carries TRBV12-3 or TRBV12-4 and TRBJ2-7; D call uncertain. Trimming left V 10 bases short and J 6 bases short, with 19 bases between. The CDR3 totals 13 residues. The CDR3 loop is CATQPGPEVEQYF. Written as DNA, the CDR3 is TGTGCCACCCAACCTGGTCCAGAAGTCGAGCAGTACTTC.

A few counts support this clone. The CDR3: CASSFHEVRRNEQYF. DNA of the CDR3: TGCGCCAGCAGCTTCCATGAGGTCAGGAGAAACGAGCAGTACTTC. The gene calls are TRBV5-1 and TRBJ2-7; D not certain. Germline V gene data show CDR1 as SGHRS and CDR2 as YFSETQ. The CDR3 totals 15 residues. Trimming shortened V by 2 bases and J by 5 bases, and 17 bases separated the two germline ends.